These T cell receptor beta chains were read from a single sample in a study of blood T cell repertoires in COVID-19. Sequencing used immunoSEQ multiplex PCR; TCRdb keeps in-frame clones, though not all of them. The sample holds roughly 500,000 clones; approximately 86% are singletons and the top ten take approximately 8.3%. Material for sequencing was PBMCs or T cells enriched from blood (not recorded which). The receptors were gathered from a woman aged 60-75 years who had recovered from COVID-19. Each CDR3 is given with its conserved first and last residue. Expanded clones are given a class, and other clones once, few, many or no size at all.

J gene,clone size,V gene,CDR3 protein
TRBJ2-3,.,TRBV29-1,CSVRSGPDTQYF
TRBJ2-4,.,TRBV27,CASSSRQELGQNIQYF
TRBJ2-7,once,TRBV11-3,CASSSPRPDRISSYEQYF
TRBJ1-5,.,TRBV7-2,CASSLTRTTANQPQHF
TRBJ1-1,.,TRBV4-1,CASSPSTGTTNTEAFF
TRBJ2-7,.,TRBV12-3/TRBV12-4,CASSLQGIYEQYF
TRBJ2-3,.,TRBV18,CASSPGSTTDTQYF
TRBJ2-2,.,TRBV11-2,CASSPRGGLGSGELFF
TRBJ1-2,.,TRBV30,CAWSGSGIVGYTF
TRBJ1-1,.,TRBV11-2,CASSLDRDRPNTEAFF
TRBJ2-7,.,TRBV4-1,CASSQEWGGAPRFEQYF
TRBJ1-5,.,TRBV2,CASSFPKWGSNQPQHF
TRBJ1-1,.,TRBV4-1,CASSQVALESLTEAFF
TRBJ1-6,.,TRBV6-1,CASSEGRGGWASYNSPLHF
TRBJ2-7,.,TRBV9,CASSAGFEQYF
TRBJ2-1,.,TRBV10-3,CAISESEGHSYNEQFF
TRBJ1-4,.,TRBV6-6,CASRTRSRANEKLFF
TRBJ1-1,.,TRBV18,CASSPGTGVNTEAFF
TRBJ2-2,.,TRBV2,CASSEAGGVVPGELFF
TRBJ1-4,many,TRBV28,CATLGGLGGRKLFF
TRBJ1-3,once,TRBV5-6,CASSFGDRDSGNTIYF
TRBJ1-1,once,TRBV5-1,CASSLTASMNTEAFF
TRBJ2-3,.,TRBV4-1,CASSDGQVPQYF
TRBJ1-1,.,TRBV12-3/TRBV12-4,CASARAPEAFF